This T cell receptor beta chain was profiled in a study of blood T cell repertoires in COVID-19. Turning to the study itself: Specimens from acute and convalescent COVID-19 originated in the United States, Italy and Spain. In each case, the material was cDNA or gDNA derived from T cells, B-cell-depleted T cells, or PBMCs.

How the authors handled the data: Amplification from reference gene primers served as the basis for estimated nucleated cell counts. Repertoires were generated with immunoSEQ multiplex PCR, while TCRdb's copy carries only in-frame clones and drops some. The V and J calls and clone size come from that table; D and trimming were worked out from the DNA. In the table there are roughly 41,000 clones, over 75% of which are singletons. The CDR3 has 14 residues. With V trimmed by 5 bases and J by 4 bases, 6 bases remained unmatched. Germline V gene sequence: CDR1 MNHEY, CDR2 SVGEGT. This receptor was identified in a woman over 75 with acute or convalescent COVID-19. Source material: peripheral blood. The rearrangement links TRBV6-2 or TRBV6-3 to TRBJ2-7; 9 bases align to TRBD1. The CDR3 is CASSGTGKGYEQYF. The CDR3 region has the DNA TGTGCCAGCAGTGGGACAGGGAAAGGGTACGAGCAGTACTTC.